Listed below are T cell receptor beta chains from one sample, sequenced in a study of OX40 agonist ivuxolimab in advanced cancers. Profiling relied on immunoSEQ multiplex PCR, and the TCRdb table lists in-frame clones only, not all of them. Of around 90,000 clones listed, around nine tenths are singletons. Sequenced here: CD4+ or CD8+ T cells sorted from blood, sampled in a trial of the OX40 agonist ivuxolimab. Receptor source: an adult with an advanced solid tumor such as melanoma, head and neck, liver or kidney cancer. Each CDR3 is given with its conserved first and last residue. Each record gives: V gene, J gene, clone size, D gene, CDR3 DNA, CDR3 protein. A D gene is named only where the DNA matches it firmly. Size is stated for part of the rows, as once, few or many counts, or as a class when the clone is expanded.

V gene: TRBV7-2
J gene: TRBJ1-3
clone size: once
D gene: -
CDR3 DNA: TGTGCCAGCAGCTTAGGGTGGACCTCTGGAAACACCATATATTTT
CDR3 protein: CASSLGWTSGNTIYF

V gene: TRBV30
J gene: TRBJ2-3
clone size: -
D gene: TRBD2
CDR3 DNA: TGTGCCTGGAGTAACCTAGCGGGGACAGATACGCAGTATTTT
CDR3 protein: CAWSNLAGTDTQYF

V gene: TRBV7-2
J gene: TRBJ2-7
clone size: -
D gene: -
CDR3 DNA: TGTGCCAGCAGCTTAGCCCTAGAAATTAACGAGCAGTACTTC
CDR3 protein: CASSLALEINEQYF

V gene: TRBV2
J gene: TRBJ2-5
clone size: -
D gene: TRBD1
CDR3 DNA: TGTGCCAGCAGTGAGACAGGGTTGATAGAGACCCAGTACTTC
CDR3 protein: CASSETGLIETQYF

V gene: TRBV18
J gene: TRBJ2-5
clone size: -
D gene: TRBD1
CDR3 DNA: TGTGCCAGCTCACAGCCAGGGCTCAGGGGGAAGACCCAGTACTTC
CDR3 protein: CASSQPGLRGKTQYF

V gene: TRBV5-4
J gene: TRBJ1-6
clone size: -
D gene: TRBD1
CDR3 DNA: TGTGCCAGCAGCCCTGGACAGGGGGACAGATCACCCCTCCACTTT
CDR3 protein: CASSPGQGDRSPLHF

V gene: TRBV5-1
J gene: TRBJ2-6
clone size: -
D gene: -
CDR3 DNA: TGCGCCAGCAGCTTAGCGGGTATCAGGTCTGGGGCCAACGTCCTGACTTTC
CDR3 protein: CASSLAGIRSGANVLTF

V gene: TRBV10-1
J gene: TRBJ2-1
clone size: -
D gene: TRBD2
CDR3 DNA: TGCGCCAGCAGTGACCCTCTAGCGGGCTCCTACAATGAGCAGTTCTTC
CDR3 protein: CASSDPLAGSYNEQFF

V gene: TRBV2
J gene: TRBJ1-5
clone size: -
D gene: TRBD1
CDR3 DNA: TGTGCCAGCAGACAGGGGGCTGTTCAGCCCCAGCATTTT
CDR3 protein: CASRQGAVQPQHF

V gene: TRBV6-6
J gene: TRBJ2-5
clone size: -
D gene: -
CDR3 DNA: TGTGCCAGCAGTTGGGGGGTTAGAGAGACCCAGTACTTC
CDR3 protein: CASSWGVRETQYF

V gene: TRBV5-4
J gene: TRBJ2-1
clone size: -
D gene: -
CDR3 DNA: TGTGCCAGCAGCTTTGGAGGCTTAGGGGCCCTGACGACCAATGAGCAGTTCTTC
CDR3 protein: CASSFGGLGALTTNEQFF

V gene: TRBV28
J gene: TRBJ2-7
clone size: -
D gene: -
CDR3 DNA: TGTGCCAGCAGTTCCCTCGGAGTAGCAACCTACGAGCAGTACTTC
CDR3 protein: CASSSLGVATYEQYF

V gene: TRBV6-5
J gene: TRBJ2-3
clone size: once
D gene: TRBD2
CDR3 DNA: TGTGCCAGCAGACGTAGCGGGAGGGGCACAGATACGCAGTATTTT
CDR3 protein: CASRRSGRGTDTQYF

V gene: TRBV19
J gene: TRBJ1-1
clone size: -
D gene: -
CDR3 DNA: TGTGCCAGTAGTATCAGCACCGGATGGGGAGGGGGCACTGAAGCTTTCTTT
CDR3 protein: CASSISTGWGGGTEAFF

V gene: TRBV7-9
J gene: TRBJ2-7
clone size: -
D gene: -
CDR3 DNA: TGTGCCAGCAGCGGAATTAGCTCCTACGAGCAGTACTTC
CDR3 protein: CASSGISSYEQYF

V gene: TRBV7-2
J gene: TRBJ2-7
clone size: -
D gene: TRBD2
CDR3 DNA: TGTGCCAGCAGCTTAGATAGTCGGGGCGGGAGGGTTGAGCAGTACTTC
CDR3 protein: CASSLDSRGGRVEQYF

V gene: TRBV19
J gene: TRBJ2-3
clone size: -
D gene: TRBD2
CDR3 DNA: TGTGCCAGTAGTGTTACTAGCGGGAGTACGCAGTATTTT
CDR3 protein: CASSVTSGSTQYF

V gene: TRBV18
J gene: TRBJ2-5
clone size: -
D gene: -
CDR3 DNA: TGTGCCAGCTCGCGCCAAGAGACCCAGTACTTC
CDR3 protein: CASSRQETQYF

V gene: TRBV7-2
J gene: TRBJ2-7
clone size: -
D gene: -
CDR3 DNA: TGTGCCAGCAGCTTAGCCGGGTCAGGGTGGCTCTACGAGCAGTACTTC
CDR3 protein: CASSLAGSGWLYEQYF

V gene: TRBV10-3
J gene: TRBJ1-5
clone size: -
D gene: -
CDR3 DNA: TGTGCCACCTCTAACAGTGGCAGCAATCAGCCCCAGCATTTT
CDR3 protein: CATSNSGSNQPQHF

V gene: TRBV7-2
J gene: TRBJ2-3
clone size: -
D gene: TRBD2
CDR3 DNA: TGTGCCAGCAGCTCAGGACTAGCGGGAGTGGGAGATACGCAGTATTTT
CDR3 protein: CASSSGLAGVGDTQYF

V gene: TRBV27
J gene: TRBJ2-3
clone size: -
D gene: TRBD2
CDR3 DNA: TGTGCCAGCAGTCCTCGCGGAGCGGGAGGGCAGGATACGCAGTATTTT
CDR3 protein: CASSPRGAGGQDTQYF

V gene: TRBV28
J gene: TRBJ1-1
clone size: -
D gene: TRBD1
CDR3 DNA: TGTGCCAGCAGTTTAGGTGGACGAGGGGGCGAGACTGAAGCTTTCTTT
CDR3 protein: CASSLGGRGGETEAFF

V gene: TRBV30
J gene: TRBJ1-5
clone size: once
D gene: -
CDR3 DNA: TGTGCCTGGAGTGTAGCCCGCAATCAGCCCCAGCATTTT
CDR3 protein: CAWSVARNQPQHF

V gene: TRBV11-2
J gene: TRBJ1-1
clone size: -
D gene: -
CDR3 DNA: TGTGCCAGCAGTCTCGGACAGAACACTGAAGCTTTCTTT
CDR3 protein: CASSLGQNTEAFF

V gene: TRBV10-3
J gene: TRBJ2-5
clone size: -
D gene: -
CDR3 DNA: TGTGCCATCAGTAAGGGGGGCGGGCGAGAGACCCAGTACTTC
CDR3 protein: CAISKGGGRETQYF

V gene: TRBV28
J gene: TRBJ1-1
clone size: -
D gene: TRBD1
CDR3 DNA: TGTGCCAGCAGTTTATTACAGGGGCTGAACACTGAAGCTTTCTTT
CDR3 protein: CASSLLQGLNTEAFF

V gene: TRBV9
J gene: TRBJ1-3
clone size: -
D gene: -
CDR3 DNA: TGTGCCAGCAGCCCGATGGACTTCTCTGGAAACACCATATATTTT
CDR3 protein: CASSPMDFSGNTIYF

V gene: TRBV7-9
J gene: TRBJ1-1
clone size: -
D gene: -
CDR3 DNA: TGTGCCAGCAGCTTAGGGGCTTTGAGGGGACACTCTGAAGCTTTCTTT
CDR3 protein: CASSLGALRGHSEAFF

V gene: TRBV30
J gene: TRBJ1-6
clone size: -
D gene: -
CDR3 DNA: TGTGCCTGGAGTGTACTGGGGAAAAATTCACCCCTCCACTTT
CDR3 protein: CAWSVLGKNSPLHF

V gene: TRBV10-3
J gene: TRBJ2-5
clone size: -
D gene: TRBD2
CDR3 DNA: TGTGCCATCAGTGAGGGGGGACTAGCGGGACTGGGCCAAGAGACCCAGTACTTC
CDR3 protein: CAISEGGLAGLGQETQYF

V gene: TRBV30
J gene: TRBJ1-2
clone size: -
D gene: -
CDR3 DNA: TGTGCCTGGAGCAGAGCTAACTATGGCTACACCTTC
CDR3 protein: CAWSRANYGYTF

V gene: TRBV5-4
J gene: TRBJ2-3
clone size: -
D gene: TRBD2
CDR3 DNA: TGTGCCAGCAGCAAGCGGGAGCAGGGCACAGATACGCAGTATTTT
CDR3 protein: CASSKREQGTDTQYF

V gene: TRBV27
J gene: TRBJ2-2
clone size: -
D gene: -
CDR3 DNA: TGTGCCAGCAAGAGGTCAGCGAACACCGGGGAGCTGTTTTTT
CDR3 protein: CASKRSANTGELFF

V gene: TRBV28
J gene: TRBJ2-7
clone size: -
D gene: TRBD1
CDR3 DNA: TGTGCCAGCAGTTTCCCTCGAGGGGGCGCCTCCCACGAGCAGTACTTC
CDR3 protein: CASSFPRGGASHEQYF

V gene: TRBV5-1
J gene: TRBJ1-3
clone size: -
D gene: -
CDR3 DNA: TGCGCCAGCAGCTTGGCCCGTACGGGGGTTCCTGGAAACACCATATATTTT
CDR3 protein: CASSLARTGVPGNTIYF

V gene: TRBV5-1
J gene: TRBJ2-1
clone size: -
D gene: TRBD2
CDR3 DNA: TGCGCCAGCAGCTTGGCCAGACTAGCGGGAGGATCAAGCGACAATGAGCAGTTCTTC
CDR3 protein: CASSLARLAGGSSDNEQFF

V gene: TRBV10-3
J gene: TRBJ2-1
clone size: -
D gene: -
CDR3 DNA: TGTGCCATCAGTAGAGACAGGTACAATGAGCAGTTCTTC
CDR3 protein: CAISRDRYNEQFF